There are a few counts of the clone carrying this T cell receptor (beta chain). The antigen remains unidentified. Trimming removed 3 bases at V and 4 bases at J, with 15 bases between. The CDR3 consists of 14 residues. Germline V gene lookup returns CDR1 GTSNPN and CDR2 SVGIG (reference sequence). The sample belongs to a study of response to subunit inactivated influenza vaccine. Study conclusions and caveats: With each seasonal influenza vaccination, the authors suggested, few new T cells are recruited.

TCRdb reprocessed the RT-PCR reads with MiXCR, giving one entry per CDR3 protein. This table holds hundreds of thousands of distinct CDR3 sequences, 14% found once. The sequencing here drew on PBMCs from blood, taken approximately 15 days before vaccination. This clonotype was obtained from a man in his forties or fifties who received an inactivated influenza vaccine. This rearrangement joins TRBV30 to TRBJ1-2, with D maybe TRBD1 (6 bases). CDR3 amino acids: CAWRSRGKRYGYTF. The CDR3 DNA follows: TGTGCCTGGAGATCAAGGGGGAAACGCTATGGCTACACCTTC.